This is a list of T cell receptor beta chains from one sample in a study of beta chain features in type 1 diabetes. Libraries were prepared by immunoSEQ multiplex PCR; TCRdb keeps only in-frame clonotypes and omits some of them. Of around 300,000 clones in the sample, about 10% were seen once. The sequenced material came from naive CD4+ T cells from blood. The receptors originated from a woman aged 25 to 39 in good health. CDR3s leave out the opening cysteine and the closing phenylalanine or tryptophan. Fields, in order: J gene, V gene, CDR3 protein.

TRBJ2-4 | TRBV27 | ASSLERKAKNIQY
TRBJ2-1 | TRBV9 | ASSVGSSYNEQF
TRBJ2-1 | TRBV7-2 | ASSRQTGGNNEQF
TRBJ2-1 | TRBV9 | ASSVFSSRNNEQF
TRBJ2-3 | TRBV4-3 | ASSQRLAGGY
TRBJ2-3 | TRBV12-5 | ASGLGERDGPDTQY
TRBJ1-6 | TRBV30 | AWTQSNSPLH
TRBJ2-1 | TRBV30 | AWRVAGGEQF
TRBJ2-7 | TRBV18 | ASCAGDRVHEQY
TRBJ1-5 | TRBV7-2 | ASSFFDRDMTQH
TRBJ2-7 | TRBV7-9 | ASTKSGVREQY
TRBJ1-1 | TRBV5-4 | ASTPRGGVNTEAF
TRBJ2-7 | TRBV2 | ASSILGAYEQY
TRBJ2-3 | TRBV5-1 | ASSATKSSTSTDTQY
TRBJ1-2 | TRBV19 | ASSLGPSYGYT
TRBJ2-1 | TRBV19 | ASSIYNNEQF
TRBJ1-2 | TRBV7-2 | ASSLTGAYGYT
TRBJ1-1 | TRBV5-1 | ASSLLGANTEAF
TRBJ1-1 | TRBV2 | ASSVEGYTEAF
TRBJ2-2 | TRBV18 | ASSPGQGIAGELF
TRBJ2-2 | TRBV9 | ASSPRGAGAGELF
TRBJ2-7 | TRBV30 | AWTTPRLGIPYEQY
TRBJ2-1 | TRBV28 | ASSPYWATGTSSYNEQF
TRBJ2-1 | TRBV6-5 | ASSFTGGPSEQF
TRBJ2-1 | TRBV19 | ASSTGTSGGNEQF
TRBJ2-3 | TRBV10-3 | AISRGDTDTQY
TRBJ2-7 | TRBV15 | ATSRRPTGTQAYEQY
TRBJ2-1 | TRBV4-2 | ASSQVKREFHNEQF
TRBJ2-2 | TRBV2 | ASNVPGQRNTGELF
TRBJ2-1 | TRBV5-6 | ASSLGSGRVNEQF
TRBJ2-3 | TRBV2 | ASSRYQGRGDTQY
TRBJ1-1 | TRBV19 | ASTRTGSTEAF
TRBJ1-5 | TRBV2 | ASREGGRYQPQH
TRBJ2-5 | TRBV4-2 | ASSHGRGRAETRY
TRBJ1-5 | TRBV27 | ASRPGDRNQPQH
TRBJ2-1 | TRBV7-7 | ASSPQAGGNEQF
TRBJ1-3 | TRBV28 | ASSTRRAGNTIY
TRBJ1-1 | TRBV4-2 | ASSHHGQRMNTEAF
TRBJ2-7 | TRBV7-2 | ASSLALGPGGEQY
TRBJ1-1 | TRBV28 | ASSNHRGTEAF
TRBJ2-3 | TRBV7-2 | ASSSALAGGTDTQY
TRBJ2-7 | TRBV2 | ASKPGLYYEQY
TRBJ1-1 | TRBV14 | ASSLYMNTEAF
TRBJ2-3 | TRBV19 | ASMVQGFGTDTQY
TRBJ2-5 | TRBV15 | ATSRLAGGFVETQY
TRBJ2-1 | TRBV5-1 | ASRDGTSGMDEQF
TRBJ2-4 | TRBV4-1 | ASSQDSILSKNIQY
TRBJ2-3 | TRBV7-8 | ASSIRAGQGGADTQY
TRBJ2-7 | TRBV20-1 | SGSGGPEQY
TRBJ1-3 | TRBV19 | ASSTSGESGNTIY
TRBJ2-5 | TRBV18 | ASSPSTGGRETQY
TRBJ1-5 | TRBV2 | ASSSQGTMGNQPQH
TRBJ2-3 | TRBV4-3 | ASSQDQRERTDTQY
TRBJ1-1 | TRBV28 | ASSAPGQALEAF
TRBJ2-7 | TRBV6-5 | ASSTSSGALHEQY
TRBJ2-5 | TRBV5-4 | ASSLDPPGSRD
TRBJ1-5 | TRBV4-3 | ASSQGPGPQGPQH
TRBJ2-2 | TRBV30 | AWSPRGGELF
TRBJ2-3 | TRBV27 | ASSFRGATDTQY